The 23 T cell receptor beta chains presented below share a single source sample, sequenced in a study of T cells in Graves' hyperthyroidism and ophthalmopathy. Amplification of TCR beta CDR3 regions was performed using RNA transcripts as template. HTBI primers were used for first-round RT-PCR of the TCR CDR3. TCRdb passed the multiplex PCR reads through MiXCR, listing each CDR3 protein once. The sample contains roughly 420,000 distinct CDR3 sequences, around 14% of which appear only once. What was sequenced was blood. All receptors derive from a young woman with Graves' hyperthyroidism.

This chain links TRBV6-1 with TRBJ1-1, with 8 bases aligning to TRBD1. The germline CDR1 and CDR2 sequences are MNHNS and SASEGT. The CDR3 is 17 amino acids. V lost 0 bases and J lost 4; bases outside the gene matches: 10. The CDR3 spells CASSEAPPDRGGTEAFF. CDR3 sequence (DNA): TGTGCCAGCAGTGAAGCCCCCCCCGACAGGGGAGGCACTGAAGCTTTCTTT.

At least ten counts were recorded for this clonotype. This chain uses TRBV5-1 with TRBJ2-1; D possibly corresponds to TRBD1 (5 bases). Germline assignment: CDR1 SGHRS and CDR2 YFSETQ. The V and J ends lost 2 bases and 8 bases respectively, with 5 bases between them. This CDR3 spans 11 amino acids. The chain's CDR3 is CASSFRDEQFF. DNA for the CDR3: TGCGCCAGCAGCTTCAGGGATGAGCAGTTCTTC.

This chain connects TRBV7-2 to TRBJ1-1; D uncertain. The CDR3 loop spans 13 amino acids. The germline gives CDR1 SGHTA, CDR2 FQGNSA. V lost 2 bases to trimming and J lost 4 bases, with 8 bases between them. CDR3 residues: CASSLLLATEAFF. CDR3 DNA sequence: TGTGCCAGCAGCTTACTGTTGGCCACTGAAGCTTTCTTT.

The chain joins TRBV9 to TRBJ2-3; 12 bases match TRBD1. CDR1 and CDR2 from the germline V gene are SGDLS and YYNGEE. Trimming removed 3 bases from V and 11 bases from J; junction bases left unmatched: 13. The CDR3 is 16 residues long. CDR3 DNA sequence: TGTGCCAGCAGCGCGGCCGGGACAGGGGGCCCCGAGGGGCAGTATTTT. Translated: CASSAAGTGGPEGQYF. The entire variable domain, with the rest obtained from reference TRBV9 and TRBJ2-3, is as follows: DSGVTQTPKHLITATGQRVTLRCSPRSGDLSVYWYQQSLDQGLQFLIQYYNGEERAKGNILERFSAQQFPDLHSELNLSSLELGDSALYFCASSAAGTGGPEGQYFGPGTRLTVL.

The chain couples TRBV7-2 to TRBJ2-7; D not certain. From germline, CDR1 is SGHTA and CDR2 FQGNSA. The germline V and J ends were trimmed by 8 bases and 2 bases, with 13 bases remaining between them. The CDR3 runs 13 residues. The CDR3 protein is CASQRQLTYEQYF. As DNA, the CDR3 is TGTGCCAGCCAAAGACAACTAACCTACGAGCAGTACTTC.

The rearrangement uses TRBV6-2 or TRBV6-3 and TRBJ2-2; the D gene is possibly TRBD2 (5 bases). The germline V gene has CDR1 MNHEY and CDR2 SVGEGT. V lost 7 bases to trimming and J lost 6 bases, with 12 bases between them. The CDR3 runs to 13 residues. The CDR3 region is CASISGKSGELFF. The CDR3 DNA reads TGTGCCAGCATCTCCGGGAAATCCGGGGAGCTGTTTTTT.

This clonotype was seen at least ten times. The rearrangement links TRBV6-1 to TRBJ1-2, with 8 bases aligning to TRBD1. The CDR3 is 15 residues long. The germline gives CDR1 MNHNS, CDR2 SASEGT. V was pared by 5 bases and J by 3 bases, with 8 bases of the junction left unmatched. CDR3: CASSPRQGRDYGYTF. The CDR3 DNA follows: TGTGCCAGCAGTCCGCGACAGGGGAGGGACTATGGCTACACCTTC.

This clonotype was seen many times. The chain links TRBV7-9 to TRBJ1-6, with TRBD1 identical over 12 bases. Per the germline V gene, CDR1 is SEHNR and CDR2 is FQNEAQ (reference sequence). V shed 6 bases, J shed 7 bases, and the junction held 4 bases outside the gene matches. This CDR3 spans 15 amino acids. The CDR3 DNA reads as TGTGCCAGCAGTTCCGGGACAGGGGGCAATTCACCCCTCCACTTT. Translated: CASSSGTGGNSPLHF.

V is TRBV20-1 and J is TRBJ2-3, with TRBD1 matching over 10 bases. Germline-derived CDR1 and CDR2 are DFQATT and SNEGSKA (reference sequence). J lost 6 bases, V lost 4 bases, and 13 bases had no gene match. The CDR3 covers 16 residues. CDR3 bases: TGCAGTGCTACCACACCGGGACAGGGGAGAGGGGATACGCAGTATTTT. This codes for CSATTPGQGRGDTQYF.

The chain uses TRBV5-4 and TRBJ2-3, with D maybe TRBD2 (5 bases). The CDR3 spans 15 residues. Germline lookup yields CDR1 SGHNT and CDR2 YYREEE (reference sequence). V lost 4 bases to trimming and J lost 2 bases, with 14 bases between them. For the CDR3, the DNA is TGTGCCAGCAGCCCCGTGGAGCGGAACACAGATACGCAGTATTTT. Its translation is CASSPVERNTDTQYF.

This clonotype was counted a few times. The CDR3 DNA is TGCAGCGCTTCCGAGGGGCTTGGTGAGCAGTACTTC. Amino acids: CSASEGLGEQYF. The chain has TRBV29-1 and TRBJ2-7; the D gene could be TRBD1 or TRBD2 (5 bases each). V was trimmed by 7 bases and J by 7 bases, leaving 17 bases between them. The germline V gene encodes CDR1 SQVTM and CDR2 ANQGSEA. The CDR3 sequence is 12 residues long.

This clonotype came up many times. The rearrangement links TRBV7-9 to TRBJ2-3; 9 nucleotides agree with TRBD1. With V trimmed by 5 bases and J by 5 bases, 11 bases remained unmatched. Germline assignment: CDR1 SEHNR and CDR2 FQNEAQ (reference sequence). The CDR3 covers 16 residues. The DNA of the CDR3 is TGTGCCAGCAGCGTCACAGGGACAGGGCGGAAAGATACGCAGTATTTT. Its protein is CASSVTGTGRKDTQYF.

Many counts were recorded for this clonotype. The chain has TRBV10-3 and TRBJ1-4; D is unclear. There are 12 residues in the CDR3. V was clipped by 7 bases and J by 4 bases, with 7 bases between them. Germline V gives CDR1 ENHRY, CDR2 SYGVKD. CDR3: CAIMGSNEKLFF. CDR3 coding DNA: TGTGCCATCATGGGCAGTAATGAAAAACTGTTTTTT.

This clonotype was detected ten times or more. The chain has TRBV12-3 or TRBV12-4 and TRBJ2-1; D remains ambiguous. Trimming took off 0 bases at V and 0 bases at J, with 18 bases between the two ends. The CDR3 length is 19 residues. The DNA of the CDR3 is TGTGCCAGCAGTTTAGCGGTTTATGGCAGCCCTAGCTCCTACAATGAGCAGTTCTTC. Protein: CASSLAVYGSPSSYNEQFF.

Comments on this clonotype: At one end the junction does not follow the germline gene, possibly because of a read error. The CDR3 protein is CASSLFGDRDEKLFF. For the CDR3, the DNA is TGCGCCAGCAGCTTGTTTGGGGACAGGGATGAAAAACTGTTTTTT. The J gene is TRBJ1-4, the V gene TRBV5-5, with 9 bases fitting TRBD1. The germline gives CDR1 SGHKS, CDR2 YYEKEE (reference sequence). This CDR3 spans 15 amino acids.

This clonotype has at least ten counts. The chain joins TRBV18 to TRBJ2-5, with D tentatively TRBD1 (6 bases). The CDR3 is made up of 13 amino acids. Trimming left V 3 bases short and J 5 bases short, with 10 bases between. CDR1 and CDR2 (germline): KGHSH, LQKENI. The CDR3 sequence: CASSPPGAETQYF. The DNA for the CDR3 is TGTGCCAGCTCACCCCCAGGGGCGGAGACCCAGTACTTC.

This clonotype was counted a few times. A read error may explain this, as a much larger clone is one base away. The chain's CDR3 is CASSGVREAQYF. CDR3 nucleotides: TGTGCCAGCAGCGGGGTGAGAGAGGCCCAGTACTTC. The chain joins TRBV7-2 to TRBJ2-5; D gene uncertain. The germline V gene has CDR1 SGHTA and CDR2 FQGNSA. CDR3 length equals 12 residues.

This clonotype was found many times. The CDR3 spells CASSPGRSYNEQFF. CDR3 nucleotide sequence: TGTGCCAGCAGCCCAGGACGGAGTTACAATGAGCAGTTCTTC. J is TRBJ2-1 and V is TRBV7-9; D is undetermined. Trimming pared 5 bases from V and 4 bases from J, leaving 12 bases between. The CDR3 length is 14 residues. CDR1 and CDR2 (germline): SEHNR, FQNEAQ (reference sequence).

There are many counts of this clonotype. The chain joins TRBV12-5 to TRBJ2-5; D is perhaps TRBD1 (6 bases). Trimming left V 7 bases short and J 5 bases short, with 14 bases between. The CDR3 is 13 amino acids. Germline CDR1 LGHNT, CDR2 FRNRAP. The CDR3 here is CASARGGAETQYF. In DNA form, the CDR3 reads TGTGCTAGTGCCCGTGGGGGCGCCGAGACCCAGTACTTC.

The V gene is TRBV12-3 or TRBV12-4, the J gene TRBJ2-7; TRBD1 aligns across 7 bases. V trimming: 6 bases; J trimming: 9 bases; junction bases outside the gene matches: 11. The CDR3 covers 13 residues. DNA of the CDR3: TGTGCCAGCAGCCCCGACAGGGTTGACGGGCAGTACTTC. It encodes CASSPDRVDGQYF.

In this sample, this clonotype turned up many times. The J gene is TRBJ1-1, the V gene TRBV12-3 or TRBV12-4, with D uncertain. Trimming removed 3 bases at V and 0 bases at J, with 2 bases between. The CDR3 contains 12 residues. The CDR3 DNA follows: TGTGCCAGCAGTTTGGTGAACACTGAAGCTTTCTTT. Translation gives CASSLVNTEAFF.

This clonotype was detected many times. This sequence joins TRBV19 and TRBJ2-7; possibly TRBD2 for D (5 bases). Trimming removed 5 bases at V and 3 bases at J, with 20 bases between. The CDR3 has 16 amino acids. Germline CDR1 reads LNHDA; CDR2 reads SQIVND (reference sequence). The CDR3 reads CASSLGTGSSNYEQYF. The CDR3 DNA reads as TGTGCCAGTAGTCTGGGCACGGGGTCGTCTAACTACGAGCAGTACTTC.

The chain combines TRBV12-3 or TRBV12-4 with TRBJ1-6, with D maybe TRBD1 (5 bases). V was shortened by 6 bases and J by 8 bases, with 8 bases between the two germline ends. The CDR3 covers 12 residues. CDR3 in amino acids: CASRQGYSPLHF. As DNA, the CDR3 is TGTGCCAGCAGGCAGGGTTATTCACCCCTCCACTTT.